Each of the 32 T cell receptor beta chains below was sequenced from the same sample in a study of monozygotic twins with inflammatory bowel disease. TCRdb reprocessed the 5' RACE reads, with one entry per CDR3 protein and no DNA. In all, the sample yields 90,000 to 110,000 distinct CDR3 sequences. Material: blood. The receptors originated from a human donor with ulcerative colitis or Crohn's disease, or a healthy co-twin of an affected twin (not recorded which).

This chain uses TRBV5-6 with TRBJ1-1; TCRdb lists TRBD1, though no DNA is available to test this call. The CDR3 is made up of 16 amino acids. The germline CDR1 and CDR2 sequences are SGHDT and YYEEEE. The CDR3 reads CASSLAQGAINPEAFF.

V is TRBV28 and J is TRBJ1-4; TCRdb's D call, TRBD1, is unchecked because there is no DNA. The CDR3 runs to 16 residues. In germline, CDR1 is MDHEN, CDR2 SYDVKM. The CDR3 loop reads CASSLFPPGQGEKLFF.

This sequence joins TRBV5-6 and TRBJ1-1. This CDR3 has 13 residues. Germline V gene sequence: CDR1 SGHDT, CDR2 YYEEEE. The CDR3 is CASSLLPKTEAFF.

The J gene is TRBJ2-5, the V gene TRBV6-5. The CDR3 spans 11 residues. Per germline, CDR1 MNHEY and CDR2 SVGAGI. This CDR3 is CASSSLRTQYF.

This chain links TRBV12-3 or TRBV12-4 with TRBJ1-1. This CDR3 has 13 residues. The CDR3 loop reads CASSPSSHTEAFF.

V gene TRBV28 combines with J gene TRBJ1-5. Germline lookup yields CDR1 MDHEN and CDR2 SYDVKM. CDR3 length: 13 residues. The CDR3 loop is CASSQRWGQPQHF.

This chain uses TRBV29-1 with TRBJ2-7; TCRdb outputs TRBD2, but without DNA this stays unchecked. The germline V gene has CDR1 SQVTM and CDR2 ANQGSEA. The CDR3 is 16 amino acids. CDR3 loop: CSAPGPGGGSPYEQYF.

Here the CDR3 reads CSARVGDSNQPQHF. The V gene is TRBV20-1, the J gene TRBJ1-5; TCRdb indicates TRBD1, and absent DNA this call remains unverified. This CDR3 spans 14 amino acids. Germline V lookup: CDR1 DFQATT, CDR2 SNEGSKA (reference sequence).

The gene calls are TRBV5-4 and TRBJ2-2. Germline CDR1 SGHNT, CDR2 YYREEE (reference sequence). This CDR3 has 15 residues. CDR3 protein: CASSLGTRNTGELFF.

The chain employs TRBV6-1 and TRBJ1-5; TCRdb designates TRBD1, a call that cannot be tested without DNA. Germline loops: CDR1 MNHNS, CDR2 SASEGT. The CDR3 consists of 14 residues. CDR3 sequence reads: CASRETGGDQPQHF.

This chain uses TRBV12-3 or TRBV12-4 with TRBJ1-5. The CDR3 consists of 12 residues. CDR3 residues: CASSLPALPQHF.

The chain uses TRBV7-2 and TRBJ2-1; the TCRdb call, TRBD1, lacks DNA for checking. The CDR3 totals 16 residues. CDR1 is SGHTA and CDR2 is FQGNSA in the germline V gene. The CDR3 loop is CASSLVGGDAYNEQFF.

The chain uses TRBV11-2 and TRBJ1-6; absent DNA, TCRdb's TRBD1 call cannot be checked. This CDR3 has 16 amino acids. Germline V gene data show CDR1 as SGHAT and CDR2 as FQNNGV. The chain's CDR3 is CASSLAPRQGYSPLHF.

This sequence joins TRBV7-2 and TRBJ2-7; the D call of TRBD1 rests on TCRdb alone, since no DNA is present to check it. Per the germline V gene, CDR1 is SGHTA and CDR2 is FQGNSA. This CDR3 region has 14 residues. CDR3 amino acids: CASSPALAGPEQYF. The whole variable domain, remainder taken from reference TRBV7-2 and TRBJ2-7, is GAGVSQSPSNKVTEKGKDVELRCDPISGHTALYWYRQSLGQGLEFLIYFQGNSAPDKSGLPSDRFSAERTGGSVSTLTIQRTQQEDSAVYLCASSPALAGPEQYFGPGTRLTVT.

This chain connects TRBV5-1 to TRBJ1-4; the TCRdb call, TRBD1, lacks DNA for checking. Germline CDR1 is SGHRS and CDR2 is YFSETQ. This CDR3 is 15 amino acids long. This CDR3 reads CASSRDRGSGEKLFF.

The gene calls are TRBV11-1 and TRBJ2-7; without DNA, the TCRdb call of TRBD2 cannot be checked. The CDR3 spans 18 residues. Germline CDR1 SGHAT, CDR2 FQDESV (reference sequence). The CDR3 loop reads CASSLAGPTSGQREEQYF.

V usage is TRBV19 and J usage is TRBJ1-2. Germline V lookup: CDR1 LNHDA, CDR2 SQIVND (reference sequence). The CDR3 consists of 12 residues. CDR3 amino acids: CASGSANYGYTF. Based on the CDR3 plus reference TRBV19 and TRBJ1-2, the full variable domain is DGGITQSPKYLFRKEGQNVTLSCEQNLNHDAMYWYRQDPGQGLRLIYYSQIVNDFQKGDIAEGYSVSREKKESFPLTVTSAQKNPTAFYLCASGSANYGYTFGSGTRLTVV.

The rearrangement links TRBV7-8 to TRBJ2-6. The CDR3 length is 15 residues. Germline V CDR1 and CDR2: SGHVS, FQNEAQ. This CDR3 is CASSPDRAGANVLTF.

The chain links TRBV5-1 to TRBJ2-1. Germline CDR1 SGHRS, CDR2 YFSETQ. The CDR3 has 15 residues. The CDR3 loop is CASSLGLSSYNEQFF.

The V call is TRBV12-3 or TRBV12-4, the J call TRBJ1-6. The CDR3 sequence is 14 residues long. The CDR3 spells CASSYYAQGSPLHF.

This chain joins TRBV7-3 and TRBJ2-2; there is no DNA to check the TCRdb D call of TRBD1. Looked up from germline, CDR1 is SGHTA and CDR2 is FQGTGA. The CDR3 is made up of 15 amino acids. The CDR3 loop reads CASSRDRGRTGELFF. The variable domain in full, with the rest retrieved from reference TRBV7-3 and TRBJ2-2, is GAGVSQTPSNKVTEKGKYVELRCDPISGHTALYWYRQSLGQGPEFLIYFQGTGAADDSGLPNDRFFAVRPEGSVSTLKIQRTERGDSAVYLCASSRDRGRTGELFFGEGSRLTVL.

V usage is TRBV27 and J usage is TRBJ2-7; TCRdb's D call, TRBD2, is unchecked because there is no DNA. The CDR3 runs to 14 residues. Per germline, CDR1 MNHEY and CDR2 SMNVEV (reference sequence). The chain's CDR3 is CASVTGTSGGEQYF.

The CDR3 is CASSPAPGGYGYTF. The chain joins TRBV12-3 or TRBV12-4 to TRBJ1-2; lacking DNA, the TRBD1 call made by TCRdb goes unchecked. The CDR3 contains 14 residues.

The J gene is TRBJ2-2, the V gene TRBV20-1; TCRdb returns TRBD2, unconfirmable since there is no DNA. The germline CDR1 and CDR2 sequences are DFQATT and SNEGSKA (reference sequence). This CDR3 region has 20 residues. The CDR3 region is CSARDLGTSGRASNTGELFF.

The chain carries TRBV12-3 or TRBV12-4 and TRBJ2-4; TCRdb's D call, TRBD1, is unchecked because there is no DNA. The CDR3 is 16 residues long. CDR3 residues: CASSFGTGLAKNIQYF.

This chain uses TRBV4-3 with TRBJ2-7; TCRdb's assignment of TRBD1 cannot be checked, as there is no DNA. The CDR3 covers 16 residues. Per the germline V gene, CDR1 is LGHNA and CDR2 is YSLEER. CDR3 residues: CASSVGSGSDSYEQYF.

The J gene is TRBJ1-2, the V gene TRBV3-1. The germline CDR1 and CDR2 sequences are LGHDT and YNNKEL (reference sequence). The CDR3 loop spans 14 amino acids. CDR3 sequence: CASSHAGRDYGYTF.

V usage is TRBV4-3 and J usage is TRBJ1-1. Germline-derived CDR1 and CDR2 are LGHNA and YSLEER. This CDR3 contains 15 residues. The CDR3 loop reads CASSLNPSLNTEAFF.

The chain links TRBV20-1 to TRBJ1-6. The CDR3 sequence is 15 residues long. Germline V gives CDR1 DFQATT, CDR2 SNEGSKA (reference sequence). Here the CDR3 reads CSARPLSSYNSPLHF.

CDR3: CASTALALDGDTQYF. The rearrangement joins TRBV12-3 or TRBV12-4 to TRBJ2-3; TCRdb proposes TRBD2, but this gene call is untestable without DNA. The length of the CDR3 is 15 residues.

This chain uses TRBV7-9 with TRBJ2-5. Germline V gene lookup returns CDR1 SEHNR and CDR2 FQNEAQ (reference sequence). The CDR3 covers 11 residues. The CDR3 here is CASSHQETQYF. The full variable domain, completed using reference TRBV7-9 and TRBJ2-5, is DTGVSQNPRHKITKRGQNVTFRCDPISEHNRLYWYRQTLGQGPEFLTYFQNEAQLEKSRLLSDRFSAERPKGSFSTLEIQRTEQGDSAMYLCASSHQETQYFGPGTRLLVL.

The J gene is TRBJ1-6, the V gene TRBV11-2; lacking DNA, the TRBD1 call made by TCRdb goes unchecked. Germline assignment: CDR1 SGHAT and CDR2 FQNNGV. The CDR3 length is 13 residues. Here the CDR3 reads CASSRDSNSPLHF.